The 27 T cell receptor beta chains in this list originate from one sample, sequenced in a study of cytomegalovirus exposure and HLA in healthy donors. The primer mix had 60 Vbeta and 13 Jbeta primers. Measured with immunoSEQ multiplex PCR; TCRdb has only the in-frame clones, and not every one. The data contain under 150,000 clones, about 10% of them singletons. Sequences were obtained from PBMCs. The receptors come from a man aged 25 to 45 in good health and CMV-seronegative.

The sample holds a few counts of this clone. The rearrangement uses TRBV15 and TRBJ1-2, with TRBD1 matching over 8 bases. CDR1 and CDR2 (germline): LNHNV, YYDKDF (reference sequence). This CDR3 spans 15 amino acids. V lost 0 bases and J lost 6; bases outside the gene matches: 6. The CDR3 coding sequence is TGTGCCACCAGCAGAGATGACAGGGGTAGGGATGGCTACACCTTC. It is translated as CATSRDDRGRDGYTF.

The table lists this clone with a few counts. This chain links TRBV16 with TRBJ1-2; a possible D gene is TRBD1 (6 bases). CDR3 length equals 16 residues. Trimming cost V 0 bases and J 5 bases, with 16 bases left between them. The germline gives CDR1 KGHSY, CDR2 FQNENV. The CDR3, as DNA: TGTGCCAGCAGCCAATCTCGCTGGACAGCTATTTATGGCTACACCTTC. Protein sequence: CASSQSRWTAIYGYTF.

The chain is built from TRBV6-1 and TRBJ2-7, with no clear D. The CDR3 covers 10 residues. Germline V gene data show CDR1 as MNHNS and CDR2 as SASEGT. The V gene lost 0 bases and the J gene lost 10 bases, with 4 bases spanning the gap. The CDR3 DNA is TGTGCCAGCAGTGAAGCCCCACAGTACTTC. The encoded protein is CASSEAPQYF.

J is TRBJ2-7 and V is TRBV5-6; TRBD1 agrees at 9 bases. J was trimmed by 2 bases and V by 3 bases; bases with no gene match: 3. This CDR3 region has 14 residues. CDR1 SGHDT and CDR2 YYEEEE come from the germline V gene. The CDR3 protein is CASSWDRATYEQYF. CDR3 sequence (DNA): TGTGCCAGCAGCTGGGACAGGGCGACCTACGAGCAGTACTTC.

This clone has only a few counts. The chain recombines TRBV5-6 with TRBJ2-2; 8 bases are shared with TRBD1. Losses at the gene ends were 4 bases for V and 4 bases for J; bases not matched to a gene: 6. Germline CDR1 and CDR2: SGHDT and YYEEEE. The CDR3 covers 15 residues. The CDR3 DNA reads as TGTGCCAGCAGCGGTGACAGGGGAGGCACCGGGGAGCTGTTTTTT. Translation: CASSGDRGGTGELFF. Based on the CDR3 plus reference TRBV5-6 and TRBJ2-2, the full variable domain is DAGVTQSPTHLIKTRGQQVTLRCSPKSGHDTVSWYQQALGQGPQFIFQYYEEEERQRGNFPDRFSGHQFPNYSSELNVNALLLGDSALYLCASSGDRGGTGELFFGEGSRLTVL.

The CDR3 loop reads CAWEQGARGPATDYTF. The CDR3 nucleotides read TGTGCCTGGGAACAGGGGGCGCGGGGCCCGGCGACAGACTACACCTTC. This chain links TRBV30 with TRBJ1-2; 9 nucleotides line up with TRBD1. CDR1 is GTSNPN and CDR2 is SVGIG in the germline V gene (reference sequence). Trimming cost V 5 bases and J 10 bases; bases outside gene matches: 20. The CDR3 spans 16 residues.

The chain recombines TRBV11-3 with TRBJ2-5, with a weak D call TRBD2 (5 bases). The CDR3 contains 14 residues. Germline V lookup: CDR1 SGHNT, CDR2 YENEEA. Deletions cut 5 bases from V and 5 bases from J, with 15 bases between. Here the CDR3 reads CASSMGGSAETQYF. CDR3 bases: TGTGCCAGCAGCATGGGTGGGAGCGCGGAGACCCAGTACTTC.

This clone was seen only a few times. V and J are TRBV5-1 and TRBJ2-7, with a weak D call TRBD2 (5 bases). Germline V CDR1 and CDR2: SGHRS, YFSETQ. Trimming left V 1 base short and J 0 bases short, with 11 bases between. This CDR3 contains 15 residues. Here the CDR3 DNA reads TGCGCCAGCAGCTTGAATGTGGGGAGCTCCTACGAGCAGTACTTC. Translating gives CASSLNVGSSYEQYF.

This clone came up a few times. J is TRBJ1-3 and V is TRBV6-5; D call uncertain. The CDR3 has 13 residues. V lost 2 bases and J lost 8, with 10 bases in between. CDR1 and CDR2 (germline): MNHEY, SVGAGI. The CDR3 is CASSYTPRDTIYF. The CDR3 coding sequence is TGTGCCAGCAGTTACACCCCCCGGGACACCATATATTTT.

V and J are TRBV19 and TRBJ1-1; tentatively, D is TRBD1 (5 bases). Germline lookup yields CDR1 LNHDA and CDR2 SQIVND (reference sequence). The CDR3 length is 15 residues. V was trimmed by 5 bases and J by 5 bases, leaving 18 bases between them. The CDR3 here is CASSPWRRGGTEAFF. DNA of the CDR3: TGTGCCAGTAGTCCATGGAGGCGGGGGGGGACTGAAGCTTTCTTT.

A note on this clone: The same CDR3 can be traced to other DNA sequences in this sample. The rearrangement uses TRBV9 and TRBJ1-2, with no clear D. The CDR3 loop spans 14 amino acids. Trimming took off 3 bases at V and 7 bases at J, with 16 bases between the two ends. CDR1 is SGDLS, CDR2 YYNGEE, per germline. The CDR3 spells CASSADRSASGYTF. The CDR3 DNA reads TGTGCCAGCAGCGCCGATCGGAGCGCTTCTGGCTACACCTTC.

The chain uses TRBV27 and TRBJ2-5; the D gene is possibly TRBD2 (6 bases). Trimming cost V 2 bases and J 3 bases, with 13 bases left between them. The CDR3 runs 15 residues. Germline-derived CDR1 and CDR2 are MNHEY and SMNVEV (reference sequence). The CDR3 coding sequence is TGTGCCAGCAGTTTAACGGCCAGGGAGGAAGAGACCCAGTACTTC. It specifies CASSLTAREEETQYF.

This clone was seen a handful of times. The chain joins TRBV7-9 to TRBJ2-7; D is ambiguous. The CDR3 runs 13 residues. The V gene lost 3 bases and the J gene lost 6 bases, with 12 bases spanning the gap. Germline V gene lookup returns CDR1 SEHNR and CDR2 FQNEAQ (reference sequence). CDR3 bases: TGTGCCAGCAGCTTTCGGTCCGATCTCGAGCAGTACTTC. It yields the protein CASSFRSDLEQYF.

The genes are TRBV27 and TRBJ2-7, with 7 bases aligning to TRBD1. This CDR3 contains 15 residues. With 2 bases clipped from V and 5 bases from J, the junction kept 9 bases outside the gene matches. Germline CDR1 is MNHEY and CDR2 is SMNVEV (reference sequence). For the CDR3, the DNA is TGTGCCAGCAGTTTAGGACAGGCAGCCTCGAACGAGCAGTACTTC. This translates into CASSLGQAASNEQYF.

This clone was seen a handful of times. This CDR3 reads CATSRWRATNEKLFF. For the CDR3, the DNA is TGTGCCACCAGCAGGTGGAGGGCAACTAATGAAAAACTGTTTTTT. V and J are TRBV15 and TRBJ1-4; D call uncertain. Germline V lookup: CDR1 LNHNV, CDR2 YYDKDF (reference sequence). V was pared by 3 bases and J by 0 bases, with 8 bases between. This CDR3 is 15 amino acids long.

In DNA, the CDR3 is TGCGCCAGCAGTTCCGGGACAGGGACCACCGGGGAGCTGTTTTTT. Its protein product is CASSSGTGTTGELFF. The V gene is TRBV5-1, the J gene TRBJ2-2; TRBD1 matches at 9 bases. The J segment lost 4 bases and the V segment lost 5 bases, leaving 6 bases of the junction unmatched. The CDR3 is 15 amino acids. Germline V gene data show CDR1 as SGHRS and CDR2 as YFSETQ.

The table lists this clone with a few counts. The chain joins TRBV30 to TRBJ1-2; no reliable D call. The ends were cut back, 1 base at V and 6 bases at J, with 21 bases in the middle. Germline CDR1 reads GTSNPN; CDR2 reads SVGIG (reference sequence). The CDR3 sequence is 16 residues long. The DNA of the CDR3 is TGTGCCTGGAGTGCACGCCATGTCGACGCCGGGGATGGCTACACCTTC. Residues: CAWSARHVDAGDGYTF. The full variable domain, completed using reference TRBV30 and TRBJ1-2, is SQTIHQWPATLVQPVGSPLSLECTVEGTSNPNLYWYRQAAGRGLQLLFYSVGIGQISSEVPQNLSASRPQDRQFILSSKKLLLSDSGFYLCAWSARHVDAGDGYTFGSGTRLTVV.

V is TRBV5-4 and J is TRBJ2-7, with D uncertain. The CDR3 loop spans 12 amino acids. Between the trimmed V and J ends, which lost 0 bases and 6 bases, there was a span of 7 bases. Per germline, CDR1 SGHNT and CDR2 YYREEE (reference sequence). The CDR3 loop is CASSLATGEQYF. For the CDR3, the DNA is TGTGCCAGCAGCTTGGCTACGGGCGAGCAGTACTTC.

This clone was counted between two and nine times. V gene TRBV19 combines with J gene TRBJ2-2; possibly TRBD2 for D (6 bases). This CDR3 is built from 16 residues. Trimming pared 5 bases from V and 2 bases from J, leaving 15 bases between. The germline V gene has CDR1 LNHDA and CDR2 SQIVND (reference sequence). The CDR3 sequence is CASSLKGGFNTGELFF. CDR3 nucleotides: TGTGCCAGTAGTCTCAAAGGAGGGTTTAACACCGGGGAGCTGTTTTTT.

The chain joins TRBV5-1 to TRBJ2-5; 8 bases line up with TRBD1. The V gene's germline CDR1 is SGHRS and CDR2 YFSETQ. V lost 3 bases and J lost 1; bases outside the gene matches: 2. This CDR3 has 14 amino acids. CDR3 amino acids: CASSWDRSQETQYF. CDR3 coding DNA: TGCGCCAGCAGCTGGGACAGGAGCCAAGAGACCCAGTACTTC.

The chain recombines TRBV4-3 with TRBJ2-7; TRBD1 agrees at 11 bases. V shed 1 base, J shed 4 bases, and the junction held 6 bases outside the gene matches. Germline V CDR1 and CDR2: LGHNA, YSLEER. CDR3 length: 16 amino acids. DNA of the CDR3: TGCGCCAGCAGCCAAGCCAGGACAGGGGGCTATTACGAGCAGTACTTC. This sequence encodes CASSQARTGGYYEQYF.

This clone has just a few counts. The V call is TRBV2, the J call TRBJ1-4; D gene uncertain. The ends were cut back, 2 bases at V and 0 bases at J, with 10 bases in the middle. Germline-derived CDR1 and CDR2 are SNHLY and FYNNEI. The CDR3 totals 16 residues. The CDR3 DNA follows: TGTGCCAGCAGTGAACGGCGGAAAACAACTAATGAAAAACTGTTTTTT. Protein: CASSERRKTTNEKLFF. The whole variable domain, filled in from reference TRBV2 and TRBJ1-4, reads EPEVTQTPSHQVTQMGQEVILRCVPISNHLYFYWYRQILGQKVEFLVSFYNNEISEKSEIFDDQFSVERPDGSNFTLKIRSTKLEDSAMYFCASSERRKTTNEKLFFGSGTQLSVL.

This clone occurred a few times. This chain uses TRBV4-1 with TRBJ1-6; TRBD1 is a possible D gene (6 bases). Between the trimmed V and J ends, which lost 4 bases and 1 base, there was a span of 17 bases. Per germline, CDR1 MGHRA and CDR2 YSYEKL. The CDR3 sequence is 18 residues long. CDR3: CASSPRGGALSYNSPLHF. As DNA, the CDR3 is TGCGCCAGCAGCCCTCGTGGGGGGGCGCTTTCCTATAATTCACCCCTCCACTTT.

This clone has just a few counts. The chain is built from TRBV5-1 and TRBJ1-1; D might be TRBD1 (6 bases). This CDR3 comprises 16 residues. Germline CDR1 is SGHRS and CDR2 is YFSETQ. V dropped 0 bases and J dropped 6 bases, with 18 bases sitting between them. The chain's CDR3 is CASSLDLNRVTAEAFF. The DNA for the CDR3 is TGCGCCAGCAGCTTGGATTTAAACAGGGTCACTGCTGAAGCTTTCTTT.

This clone was counted a few times. This chain joins TRBV10-2 and TRBJ2-7; TRBD2 agrees at 11 bases. The CDR3 consists of 15 residues. J was trimmed by 0 bases and V by 6 bases; bases with no gene match: 4. Germline V gene sequence: CDR1 WSHSY, CDR2 SAAADI. This chain's CDR3 is CASRETSGASYEQYF. The CDR3 DNA sequence: TGCGCCAGCAGGGAGACTAGCGGGGCCTCCTACGAGCAGTACTTC.

The CDR3 is CASSRGAADTQYF. CDR3 DNA sequence: TGTGCCAGCAGCCGCGGGGCGGCAGATACGCAGTATTTT. This chain connects TRBV7-8 to TRBJ2-3, with D tentatively TRBD2 (6 bases). This CDR3 has 13 residues. V lost 5 bases and J lost 4, with 10 bases in between. CDR1 SGHVS and CDR2 FQNEAQ come from the germline V gene.

There are a few counts of this clone. The V gene is TRBV5-1, the J gene TRBJ2-6; D is ambiguous. Deletions cut 0 bases from V and 4 bases from J, with 5 bases between. Germline loops: CDR1 SGHRS, CDR2 YFSETQ. This CDR3 is built from 14 residues. In DNA form, the CDR3 reads TGCGCCAGCAGCTTGGTATCCGGGGCCAACGTCCTGACTTTC. It codes for CASSLVSGANVLTF.